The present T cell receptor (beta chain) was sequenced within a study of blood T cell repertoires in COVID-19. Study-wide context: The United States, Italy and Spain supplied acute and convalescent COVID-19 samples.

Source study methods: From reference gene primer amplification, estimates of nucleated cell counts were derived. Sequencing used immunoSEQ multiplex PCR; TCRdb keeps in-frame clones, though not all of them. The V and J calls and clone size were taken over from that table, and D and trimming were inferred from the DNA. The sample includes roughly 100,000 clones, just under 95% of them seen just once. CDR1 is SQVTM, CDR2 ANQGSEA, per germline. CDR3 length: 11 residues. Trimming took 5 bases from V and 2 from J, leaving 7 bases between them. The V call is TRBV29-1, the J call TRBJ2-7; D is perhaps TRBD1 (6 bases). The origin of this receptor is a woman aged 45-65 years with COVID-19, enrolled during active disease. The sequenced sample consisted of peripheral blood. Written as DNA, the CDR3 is TGCAGCGTTCGGACAGCCTACGAGCAGTACTTC. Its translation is CSVRTAYEQYF.